These T cell receptor beta chains were read from a single sample in a study of cytotoxic CD8 clonotypes in ibrutinib-treated CLL. Assay: immunoSEQ multiplex PCR; the TCRdb copy retains only in-frame clones and omits some. The sample has more than 200,000 clones; just under 80% are singletons. The material sequenced was PBMCs, taken after 12 months of ibrutinib treatment. Receptor source: a human donor with chronic lymphocytic leukemia. Each CDR3 is given with its conserved first and last residue. The D gene is left open where the match is weak. Clone size is stated in some rows and not others, as once, few, many or a class when expanded.

CDR3aa | CDR3nt | d_gene | v_gene | abundance | j_gene | len
CASSFWGRPENSPLHF | TGTGCCAGCAGTTTCTGGGGACGGCCTGAAAATTCACCCCTCCACTTT | NA | TRBV27 | NA | TRBJ1-6 | 16
CASSYSAGEAFF | TGTGCCAGCAGTTACTCTGCGGGTGAAGCTTTCTTT | NA | TRBV6-5 | once | TRBJ1-1 | 12
CASSFSGTRDEQYF | TGCGCCAGCAGCTTCTCCGGGACTAGGGACGAGCAGTACTTC | TRBD2 | TRBV5-1 | NA | TRBJ2-7 | 14
CASSKGLAGDPGEQFF | TGTGCCAGCAGCAAGGGACTAGCGGGGGATCCGGGTGAGCAGTTCTTC | TRBD2 | TRBV9 | NA | TRBJ2-1 | 16
CSVEARPETQYF | TGCAGCGTTGAAGCACGACCCGAGACCCAGTACTTC | NA | TRBV29-1 | NA | TRBJ2-5 | 12
CASSPQGGQNTEAFF | TGTGCCAGCAGTCCCCAGGGGGGACAGAACACTGAAGCTTTCTTT | TRBD1 | TRBV6-5 | once | TRBJ1-1 | 15
CATWDTDYEQYF | TGTGCCACCTGGGACACAGACTACGAGCAGTACTTC | NA | TRBV6-1 | NA | TRBJ2-7 | 12
CASSRDQGGYTF | TGCGCCAGCAGCCGCGATCAGGGTGGCTACACCTTC | NA | TRBV5-1 | NA | TRBJ1-2 | 12
CASSVGAGALEQFF | TGTGCCAGCAGCGTAGGGGCCGGGGCGTTGGAGCAGTTCTTC | NA | TRBV9 | NA | TRBJ2-1 | 14
CASSKGPCGAPQPQHF | TGTGCCAGCAGCAAAGGCCCTTGCGGAGCACCTCAGCCCCAGCATTTT | NA | TRBV21-1 | NA | TRBJ1-5 | 16
CASSPPRSGDQETQYF | TGTGCCAGCAGTCCCCCCCGGTCAGGGGACCAAGAGACCCAGTACTTC | NA | TRBV25-1 | medium-sized | TRBJ2-5 | 16
CAIMGVSNTEAFF | TGTGCCATCATGGGAGTGTCGAACACTGAAGCTTTCTTT | NA | TRBV10-3 | NA | TRBJ1-1 | 13
CASEGLADYTGELFF | TGTGCCAGCGAGGGACTAGCGGATTACACCGGGGAGCTGTTTTTT | TRBD2 | TRBV28 | NA | TRBJ2-2 | 15
CASRGEGQFIHEQYF | TGCGCCAGCAGGGGTGAGGGGCAGTTCATCCACGAGCAGTACTTC | NA | TRBV10-2 | once | TRBJ2-7 | 15
CASSPGLAGSSTDTQYF | TGTGCCAGCAGCCCAGGACTAGCGGGATCTAGCACAGATACGCAGTATTTT | TRBD2 | TRBV7-8 | NA | TRBJ2-3 | 17
CASRGGYNEQFF | TGCGCCAGCAGGGGAGGTTACAATGAGCAGTTCTTC | NA | TRBV10-2 | NA | TRBJ2-1 | 12
CASSPYTENYGYTF | TGTGCCAGCAGTCCCTACACAGAGAACTATGGCTACACCTTC | NA | TRBV28 | NA | TRBJ1-2 | 14
CASSIVNEKLFF | TGTGCCAGTAGTATAGTTAATGAAAAACTGTTTTTT | NA | TRBV19 | NA | TRBJ1-4 | 12
CASSLATTVYEETQYF | TGCGCCAGCAGCTTGGCGACGACGGTTTACGAGGAGACCCAGTACTTC | NA | TRBV5-1 | NA | TRBJ2-5 | 16
CASSLGFRFGYEQYF | TGTGCCAGCAGCTTGGGGTTTAGGTTCGGGTACGAGCAGTACTTC | NA | TRBV5-7 | NA | TRBJ2-7 | 15
CASSPGQNTEAFF | TGTGCCAGCTCACCGGGCCAGAACACTGAAGCTTTCTTT | NA | TRBV18 | NA | TRBJ1-1 | 13
CASSQQETQYF | TGCGCCAGCAGCCAGCAAGAGACCCAGTACTTC | NA | TRBV5-1 | NA | TRBJ2-5 | 11
CASSLAPGELFF | TGTGCCAGCAGCTTAGCCCCCGGGGAGCTGTTTTTT | NA | TRBV11-2 | once | TRBJ2-2 | 12
CASTFRRSQKNNSPLHF | TGTGCCAGCACCTTTAGACGGAGTCAGAAGAATAATTCACCCCTCCACTTT | NA | TRBV13 | once | TRBJ1-6 | 17
CASSLSGWRGNYEQYF | TGTGCCAGCAGTTTATCGGGCTGGCGGGGGAACTACGAGCAGTACTTC | TRBD2 | TRBV27 | NA | TRBJ2-7 | 16
CASSEYREGTGTQYF | TGTGCCAGCAGTGAATACCGAGAGGGGACAGGGACCCAGTACTTC | TRBD1 | TRBV25-1 | NA | TRBJ2-5 | 15
CASSYLAARTQYF | TGTGCCAGCAGCTATCTAGCGGCTAGGACCCAGTACTTC | TRBD2 | TRBV6-5 | NA | TRBJ2-5 | 13
CASSLGGLAYETQYF | TGTGCCAGCAGCTTAGGTGGCTTAGCTTACGAGACCCAGTACTTC | NA | TRBV11-2 | NA | TRBJ2-5 | 15
CASSRQDRFTDTQYF | TGTGCCAGCAGCCGCCAGGACAGGTTCACAGATACGCAGTATTTT | TRBD1 | TRBV5-5 | NA | TRBJ2-3 | 15